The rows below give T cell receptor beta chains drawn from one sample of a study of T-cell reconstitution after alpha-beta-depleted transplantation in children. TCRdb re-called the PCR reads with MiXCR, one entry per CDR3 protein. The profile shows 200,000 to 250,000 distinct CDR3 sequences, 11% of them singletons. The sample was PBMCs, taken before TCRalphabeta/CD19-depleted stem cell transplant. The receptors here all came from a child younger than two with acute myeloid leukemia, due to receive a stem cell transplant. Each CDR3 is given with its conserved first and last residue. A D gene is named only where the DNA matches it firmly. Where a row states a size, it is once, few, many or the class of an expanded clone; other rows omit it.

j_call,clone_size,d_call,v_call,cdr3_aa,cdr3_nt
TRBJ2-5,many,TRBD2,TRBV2,CASSVREGTQYF,TGTGCCAGCAGTGTAAGGGAGGGGACCCAGTACTTC
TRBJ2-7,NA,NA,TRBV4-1,CASSHGTDTYGQYF,TGCGCCAGCAGCCACGGGACGGATACCTACGGGCAGTACTTC
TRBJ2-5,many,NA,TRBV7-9,CASNADPQETQYF,TGTGCCAGCAACGCCGACCCTCAAGAGACCCAGTACTTC
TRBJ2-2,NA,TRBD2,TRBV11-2,CASSLTSGTGTGELFF,TGTGCCAGCAGCTTGACTAGCGGGACAGGAACCGGGGAGCTGTTTTTT
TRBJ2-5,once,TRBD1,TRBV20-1,CSAGLGQVQGAQYF,TGCAGTGCTGGATTGGGACAGGTCCAGGGGGCCCAGTACTTC
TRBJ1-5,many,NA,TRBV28,CASSGGQHHQPQHF,TGTGCCAGCAGTGGCGGACAGCACCATCAGCCCCAGCATTTT
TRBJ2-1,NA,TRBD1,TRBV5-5,CASSTGQGIGEQFF,TGTGCCAGCAGCACGGGACAGGGGATAGGTGAGCAGTTCTTC
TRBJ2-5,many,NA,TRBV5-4,CASSLARDKETQYF,TGTGCCAGCAGCTTGGCCCGGGATAAAGAGACCCAGTACTTC
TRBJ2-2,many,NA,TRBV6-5,CASTYYRVDTGELFF,TGTGCCAGCACCTATTACAGGGTAGACACCGGGGAGCTGTTTTTT
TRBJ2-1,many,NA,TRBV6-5,CASTVIDWSNEQFF,TGTGCCAGCACTGTTATCGACTGGAGCAATGAGCAGTTCTTC
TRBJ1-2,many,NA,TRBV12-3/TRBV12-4,CASTLRDIWLGTNYGYTF,TGTGCCAGCACCCTCCGGGACATATGGCTTGGAACTAACTATGGCTACACCTTC
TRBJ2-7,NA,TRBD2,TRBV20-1,CSAGPSGGALEQYF,TGCAGTGCTGGCCCTAGCGGAGGGGCCCTCGAGCAGTACTTC
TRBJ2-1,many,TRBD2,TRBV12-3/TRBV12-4,CASSLGTSFNEQFF,TGTGCCAGCAGTCTAGGGACTAGCTTCAATGAGCAGTTCTTC
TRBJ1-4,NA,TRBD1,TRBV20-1,CSARDTGTGLKSNEKLFF,TGCAGTGCTAGGGACACCGGGACAGGGCTTAAATCCAATGAAAAACTGTTTTTT
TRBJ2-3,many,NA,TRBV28,CASNLATDTQYF,TGTGCCAGCAATCTAGCGACAGATACGCAGTATTTT
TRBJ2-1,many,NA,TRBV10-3,CAISGRSGLRYNEQFF,TGTGCCATCAGTGGCCGTTCCGGACTCCGCTACAATGAGCAGTTCTTC
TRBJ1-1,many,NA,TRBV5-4,CASSLGARSEAFF,TGTGCCAGCAGCTTGGGGGCACGCTCTGAAGCTTTCTTT
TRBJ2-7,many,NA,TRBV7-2,CASSLVGGWSPYEQYF,TGTGCCAGCAGCTTAGTGGGCGGTTGGTCCCCCTACGAGCAGTACTTC
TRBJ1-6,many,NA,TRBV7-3,CASSSDSYNSPLHF,TGTGCCAGCAGCTCCGACAGCTATAATTCACCCCTCCACTTT
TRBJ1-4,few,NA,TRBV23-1,CASRPHTTTDRKLFF,TGCGCCAGCAGACCCCACACAACCACAGACAGAAAACTGTTTTTT
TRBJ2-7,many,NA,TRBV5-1,CASSELTGYEQYF,TGCGCCAGCAGCGAACTGACAGGCTACGAGCAGTACTTC
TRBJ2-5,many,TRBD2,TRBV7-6,CASSFDLAGEGETQYF,TGTGCCAGCAGCTTCGACTTAGCGGGAGAGGGGGAGACCCAGTACTTC
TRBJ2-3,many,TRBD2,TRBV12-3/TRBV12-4,CASSSTGGAVDTQYF,TGTGCCAGCAGTTCAACCGGGGGGGCCGTAGATACGCAGTATTTT
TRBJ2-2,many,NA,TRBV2,CASSESRNTGELFF,TGTGCCAGCAGTGAATCTAGAAACACCGGGGAGCTGTTTTTT
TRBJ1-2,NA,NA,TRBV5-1,CASSLVAQDPYGYTF,TGCGCCAGCAGCTTGGTGGCACAGGACCCCTATGGCTACACCTTC
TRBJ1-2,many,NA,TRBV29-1,CSVEDRGVDYGYTF,TGCAGCGTTGAAGACAGGGGTGTTGACTATGGCTACACCTTC
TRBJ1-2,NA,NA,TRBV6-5,CASSYGGDYYGYTF,TGTGCCAGCAGTTACGGAGGAGACTACTATGGCTACACCTTC
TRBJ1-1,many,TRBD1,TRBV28,CTGQGAKEAFF,TGTACCGGACAGGGGGCTAAAGAAGCTTTCTTT
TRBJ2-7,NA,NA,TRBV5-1,CASSLSRDNAYEQYF,TGCGCCAGCAGCTTGTCCCGGGACAACGCCTACGAGCAGTACTTC
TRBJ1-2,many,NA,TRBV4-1,CASSQTTLYGYTF,TGCGCCAGCAGCCAAACCACCCTCTATGGCTACACCTTC
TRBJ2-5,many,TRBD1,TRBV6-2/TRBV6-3,CASSQQTGRETQYF,TGTGCCAGCAGTCAACAGACAGGGCGAGAGACCCAGTACTTC
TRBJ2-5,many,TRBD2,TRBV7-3,CASSLTVGGPETQYF,TGTGCCAGCAGCTTAACGGTGGGAGGGCCGGAGACCCAGTACTTC
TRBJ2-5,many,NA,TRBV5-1,CASSPEQGIKGETQYF,TGCGCCAGCAGCCCGGAACAGGGTATCAAAGGAGAGACCCAGTACTTC
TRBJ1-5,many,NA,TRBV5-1,CASSLVGGNQPQHF,TGCGCCAGCAGCTTGGTGGGGGGCAATCAGCCCCAGCATTTT
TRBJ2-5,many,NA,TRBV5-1,CASSIYGSETQYF,TGCGCCAGCAGCATATACGGGTCAGAGACCCAGTACTTC
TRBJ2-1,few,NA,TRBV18,CASSPLRKPVPEQFF,TGTGCCAGCTCACCATTACGAAAGCCTGTCCCTGAGCAGTTCTTC
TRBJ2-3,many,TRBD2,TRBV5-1,CASSLPSGDTDTQYF,TGCGCCAGCAGCTTACCTAGCGGGGATACAGATACGCAGTATTTT
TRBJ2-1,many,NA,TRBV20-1,CSAKRLTYNEQFF,TGCAGTGCGAAGCGGCTCACCTACAATGAGCAGTTCTTC
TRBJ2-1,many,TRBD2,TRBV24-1,CATSAGLADNEQFF,TGTGCCACCAGTGCGGGGCTAGCGGACAATGAGCAGTTCTTC
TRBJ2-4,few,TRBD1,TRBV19,CASTVGQGTAKNIQYF,TGTGCCAGTACCGTGGGACAGGGGACGGCCAAAAACATTCAGTACTTC
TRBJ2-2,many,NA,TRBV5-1,CASSSSATNTGELFF,TGCGCCAGCAGCTCTAGCGCCACGAACACCGGGGAGCTGTTTTTT
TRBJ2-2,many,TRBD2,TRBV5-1,CASSRAGGFPTGELFF,TGCGCCAGCAGTAGAGCGGGAGGGTTCCCCACCGGGGAGCTGTTTTTT
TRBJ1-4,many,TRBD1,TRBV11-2,CASSLEGGAANEKLFF,TGTGCCAGCAGCTTAGAAGGGGGCGCGGCTAATGAAAAACTGTTTTTT
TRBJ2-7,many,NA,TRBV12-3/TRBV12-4,CASSLSYYEQYF,TGTGCCAGCAGTTTAAGCTACTACGAGCAGTACTTC
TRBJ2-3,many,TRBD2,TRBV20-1,CSARDGRATDTQYF,TGCAGTGCTAGAGACGGGAGGGCCACAGATACGCAGTATTTT
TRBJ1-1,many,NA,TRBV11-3,CASSLDGRNGNTEAFF,TGTGCCAGCAGCTTAGATGGAAGGAACGGGAACACTGAAGCTTTCTTT
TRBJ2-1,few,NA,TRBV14,CASSQEDAGYNEQFF,TGTGCCAGCAGCCAAGAGGACGCAGGGTACAATGAGCAGTTCTTC
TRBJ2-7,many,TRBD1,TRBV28,CASRRQGIYEQYF,TGTGCCAGCAGACGACAGGGGATCTACGAGCAGTACTTC
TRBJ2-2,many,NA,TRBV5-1,CASSLPDTSNTGELFF,TGCGCCAGCAGCTTGCCAGACACGTCGAACACCGGGGAGCTGTTTTTT
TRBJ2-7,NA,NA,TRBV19,CATSMDHEQYF,TGTGCCACCTCTATGGACCACGAGCAGTACTTC
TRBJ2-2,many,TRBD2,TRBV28,CATTLAGTRGGELFF,TGTGCCACCACCTTAGCGGGGACCCGCGGCGGGGAGCTGTTTTTT
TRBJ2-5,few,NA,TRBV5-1,CASSLEGTQTQYF,TGCGCCAGCAGCTTGGAGGGCACACAGACCCAGTACTTC
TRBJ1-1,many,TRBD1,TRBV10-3,CAISETATGVNTEAFF,TGTGCCATCAGTGAGACCGCAACAGGGGTTAACACTGAAGCTTTCTTT
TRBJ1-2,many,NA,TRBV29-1,CSVPGQRNGYTF,TGCAGCGTGCCCGGACAGCGGAATGGCTACACCTTC